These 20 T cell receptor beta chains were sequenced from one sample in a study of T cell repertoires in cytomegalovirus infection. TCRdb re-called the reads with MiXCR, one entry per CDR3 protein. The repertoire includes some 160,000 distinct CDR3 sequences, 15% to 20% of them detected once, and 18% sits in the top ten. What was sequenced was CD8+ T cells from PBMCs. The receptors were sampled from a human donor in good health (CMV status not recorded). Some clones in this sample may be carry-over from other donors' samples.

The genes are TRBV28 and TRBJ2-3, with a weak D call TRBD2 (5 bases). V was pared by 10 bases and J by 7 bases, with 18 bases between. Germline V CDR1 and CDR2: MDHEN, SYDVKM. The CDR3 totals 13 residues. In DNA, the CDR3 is TGTGCCACAATGATAGCGTCTGACCATACGCAGTATTTT. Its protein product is CATMIASDHTQYF. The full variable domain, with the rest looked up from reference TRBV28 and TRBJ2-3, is DVKVTQSSRYLVKRTGEKVFLECVQDMDHENMFWYRQDPGLGLRLIYFSYDVKMKEKGDIPEGYSVSREKKERFSLILESASTNQTSMYLCATMIASDHTQYFGPGTRLTVL.

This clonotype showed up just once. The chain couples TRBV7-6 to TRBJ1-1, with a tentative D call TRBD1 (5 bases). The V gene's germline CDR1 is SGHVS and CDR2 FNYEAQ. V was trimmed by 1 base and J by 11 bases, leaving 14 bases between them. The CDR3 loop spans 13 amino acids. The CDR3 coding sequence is TGTGCCAGCAGCTTAGACCAGGGCGACCGGGCTTTCTTT. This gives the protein CASSLDQGDRAFF.

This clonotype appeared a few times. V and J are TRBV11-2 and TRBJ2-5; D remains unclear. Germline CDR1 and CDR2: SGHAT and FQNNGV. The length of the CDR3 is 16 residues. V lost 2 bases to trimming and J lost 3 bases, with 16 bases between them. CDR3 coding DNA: TGTGCCAGCAGCTTAAGAGGACCCGAGGCAAAAGAGACCCAGTACTTC. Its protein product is CASSLRGPEAKETQYF.

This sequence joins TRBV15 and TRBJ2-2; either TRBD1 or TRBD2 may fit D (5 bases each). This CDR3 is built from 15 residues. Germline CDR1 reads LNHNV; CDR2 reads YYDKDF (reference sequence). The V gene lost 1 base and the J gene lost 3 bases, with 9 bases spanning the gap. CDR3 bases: TGTGCCACCAGCAGAGGGGGGAAAGACACCGGGGAGCTGTTTTTT. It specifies CATSRGGKDTGELFF.

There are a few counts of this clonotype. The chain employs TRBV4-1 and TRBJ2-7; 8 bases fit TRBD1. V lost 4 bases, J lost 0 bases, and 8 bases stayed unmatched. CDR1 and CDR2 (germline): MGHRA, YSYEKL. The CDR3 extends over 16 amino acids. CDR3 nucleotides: TGCGCCAGCAGCCCATCCCGGACAGGGCTCTCCTACGAGCAGTACTTC. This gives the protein CASSPSRTGLSYEQYF.

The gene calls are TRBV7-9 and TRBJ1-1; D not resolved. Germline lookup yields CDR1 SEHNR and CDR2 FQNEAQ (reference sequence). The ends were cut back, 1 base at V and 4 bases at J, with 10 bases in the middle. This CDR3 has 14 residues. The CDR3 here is CASSLDEGSTEAFF. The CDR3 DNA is TGTGCCAGCAGCTTAGATGAGGGATCCACTGAAGCTTTCTTT.

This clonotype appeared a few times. The CDR3 nucleotides read TGTGCGAGCCGTGGAGGGGGCGATCAGCCCCAGCATTTT. Amino acid sequence: CASRGGGDQPQHF. The gene calls are TRBV6-1 and TRBJ1-5; 7 bases match TRBD1. Per germline, CDR1 MNHNS and CDR2 SASEGT. The CDR3 has 13 amino acids.

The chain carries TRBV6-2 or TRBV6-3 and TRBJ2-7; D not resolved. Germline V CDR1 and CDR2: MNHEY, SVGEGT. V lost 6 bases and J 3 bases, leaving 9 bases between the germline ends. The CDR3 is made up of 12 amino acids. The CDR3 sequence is CASSTSIYEQYF. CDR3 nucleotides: TGTGCCAGCAGCACCTCGATCTACGAGCAGTACTTC.

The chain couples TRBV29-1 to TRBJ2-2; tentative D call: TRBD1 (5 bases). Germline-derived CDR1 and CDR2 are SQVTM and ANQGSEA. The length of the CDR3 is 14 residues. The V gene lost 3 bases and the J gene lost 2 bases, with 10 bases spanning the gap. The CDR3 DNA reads TGCAGCGTTGAGGAAAGGGGCAACACCGGGGAGCTGTTTTTT. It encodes CSVEERGNTGELFF.

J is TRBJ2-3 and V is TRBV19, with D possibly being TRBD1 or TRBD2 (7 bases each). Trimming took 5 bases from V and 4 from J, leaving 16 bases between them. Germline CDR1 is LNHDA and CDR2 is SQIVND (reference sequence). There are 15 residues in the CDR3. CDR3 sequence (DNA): TGTGCCAGTAGTGTCCAGGGGGGAGGGCCAGATACGCAGTATTTT. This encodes CASSVQGGGPDTQYF. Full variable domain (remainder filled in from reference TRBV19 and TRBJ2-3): DGGITQSPKYLFRKEGQNVTLSCEQNLNHDAMYWYRQDPGQGLRLIYYSQIVNDFQKGDIAEGYSVSREKKESFPLTVTSAQKNPTAFYLCASSVQGGGPDTQYFGPGTRLTVL.

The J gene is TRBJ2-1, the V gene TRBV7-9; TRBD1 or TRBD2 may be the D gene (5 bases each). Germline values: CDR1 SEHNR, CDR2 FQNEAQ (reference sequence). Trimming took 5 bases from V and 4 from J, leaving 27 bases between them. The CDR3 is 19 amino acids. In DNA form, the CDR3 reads TGTGCCAGCAGCAGTTTGAGGGGAGAAATGGGCGGCCATTACAATGAGCAGTTCTTC. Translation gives CASSSLRGEMGGHYNEQFF. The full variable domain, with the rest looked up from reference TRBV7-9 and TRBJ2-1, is DTGVSQNPRHKITKRGQNVTFRCDPISEHNRLYWYRQTLGQGPEFLTYFQNEAQLEKSRLLSDRFSAERPKGSFSTLEIQRTEQGDSAMYLCASSSLRGEMGGHYNEQFFGPGTRLTVL.

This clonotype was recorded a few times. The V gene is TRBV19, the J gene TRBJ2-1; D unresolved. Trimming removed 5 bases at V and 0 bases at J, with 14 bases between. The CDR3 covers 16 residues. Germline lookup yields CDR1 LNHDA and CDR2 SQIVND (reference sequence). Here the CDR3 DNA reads TGTGCCAGTAGTCTCGATTACTCAAGCTCCTACAATGAGCAGTTCTTC. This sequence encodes CASSLDYSSSYNEQFF.

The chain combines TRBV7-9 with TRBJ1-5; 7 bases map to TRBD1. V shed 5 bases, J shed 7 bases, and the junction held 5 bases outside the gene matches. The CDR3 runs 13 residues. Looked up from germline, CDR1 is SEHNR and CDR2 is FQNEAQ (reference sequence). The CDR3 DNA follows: TGTGCCAGCAGCCATACAGGGGAGCAGCCCCAGCATTTT. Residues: CASSHTGEQPQHF.

CDR3 loop: CASSLGVIEAFF. The CDR3 DNA reads TGTGCCAGCAGTCTGGGGGTGATTGAAGCTTTCTTT. V is TRBV28 and J is TRBJ1-1; D perhaps matches TRBD1 (5 bases). The CDR3 sequence is 12 residues long. V lost 5 bases and J lost 7, with 11 bases in between. In germline, CDR1 is MDHEN, CDR2 SYDVKM. Full variable domain (rest looked up from reference TRBV28 and TRBJ1-1): DVKVTQSSRYLVKRTGEKVFLECVQDMDHENMFWYRQDPGLGLRLIYFSYDVKMKEKGDIPEGYSVSREKKERFSLILESASTNQTSMYLCASSLGVIEAFFGQGTRLTVV.

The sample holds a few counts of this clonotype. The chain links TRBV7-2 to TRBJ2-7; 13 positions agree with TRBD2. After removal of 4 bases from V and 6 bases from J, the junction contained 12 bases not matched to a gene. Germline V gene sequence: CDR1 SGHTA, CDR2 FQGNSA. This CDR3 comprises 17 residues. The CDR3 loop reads CASSSRLAGGNLREQYF. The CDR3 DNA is TGTGCCAGCAGCTCCCGACTAGCGGGGGGTAATCTCCGCGAGCAGTACTTC.

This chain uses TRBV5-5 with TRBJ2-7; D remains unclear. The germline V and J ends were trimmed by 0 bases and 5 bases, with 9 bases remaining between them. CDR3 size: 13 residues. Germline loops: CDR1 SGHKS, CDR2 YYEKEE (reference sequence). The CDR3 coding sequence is TGTGCCAGCAGCTTGGGTTTAATCCACGAGCAGTACTTC. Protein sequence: CASSLGLIHEQYF. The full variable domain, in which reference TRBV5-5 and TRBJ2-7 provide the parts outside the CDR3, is DAGVTQSPTHLIKTRGQQVTLRCSPISGHKSVSWYQQVLGQGPQFIFQYYEKEERGRGNFPDRFSARQFPNYSSELNVNALLLGDSALYLCASSLGLIHEQYFGPGTRLTVT.

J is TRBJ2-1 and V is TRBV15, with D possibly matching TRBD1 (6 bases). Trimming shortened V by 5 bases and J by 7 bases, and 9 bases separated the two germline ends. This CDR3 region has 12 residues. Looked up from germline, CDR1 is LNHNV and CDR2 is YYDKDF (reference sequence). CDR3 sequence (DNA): TGTGCCACCAGCCAAGGGGGTAATGAGCAGTTCTTC. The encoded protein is CATSQGGNEQFF.

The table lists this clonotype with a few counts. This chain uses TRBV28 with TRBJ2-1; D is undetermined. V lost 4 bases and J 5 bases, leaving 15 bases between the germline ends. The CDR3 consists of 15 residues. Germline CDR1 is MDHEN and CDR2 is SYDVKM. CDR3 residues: CASSSPPAGNNEQFF. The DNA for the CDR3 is TGTGCCAGCAGTTCCCCCCCGGCAGGCAACAATGAGCAGTTCTTC.

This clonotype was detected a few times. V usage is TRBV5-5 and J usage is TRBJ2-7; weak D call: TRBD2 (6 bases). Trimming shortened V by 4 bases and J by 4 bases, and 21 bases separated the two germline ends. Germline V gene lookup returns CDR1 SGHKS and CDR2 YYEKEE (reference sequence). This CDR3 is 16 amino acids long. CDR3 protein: CASSVNTLGGGYEQYF. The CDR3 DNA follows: TGTGCCAGCAGCGTAAATACCCTCGGGGGTGGGTACGAGCAGTACTTC.

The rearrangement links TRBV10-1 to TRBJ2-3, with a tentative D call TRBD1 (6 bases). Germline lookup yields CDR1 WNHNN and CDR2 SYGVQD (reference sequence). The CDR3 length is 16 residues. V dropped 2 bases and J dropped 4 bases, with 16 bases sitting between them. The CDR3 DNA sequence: TGCGCCAGCAGTGAGGCTGGGGGCAGATCGCCAGATACGCAGTATTTT. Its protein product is CASSEAGGRSPDTQYF.